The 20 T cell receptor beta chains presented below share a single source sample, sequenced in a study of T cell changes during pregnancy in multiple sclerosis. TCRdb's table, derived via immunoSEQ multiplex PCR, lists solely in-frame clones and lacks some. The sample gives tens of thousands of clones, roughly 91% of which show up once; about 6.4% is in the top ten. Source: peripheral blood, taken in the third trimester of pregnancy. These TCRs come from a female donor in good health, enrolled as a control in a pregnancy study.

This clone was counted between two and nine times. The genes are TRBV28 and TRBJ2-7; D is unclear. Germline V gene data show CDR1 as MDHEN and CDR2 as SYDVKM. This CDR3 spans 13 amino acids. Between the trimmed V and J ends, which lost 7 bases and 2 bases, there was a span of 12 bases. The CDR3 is CASTPQAPYEQYF. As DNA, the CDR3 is TGTGCCAGCACCCCCCAGGCCCCCTACGAGCAGTACTTC. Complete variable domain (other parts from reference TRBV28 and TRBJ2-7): DVKVTQSSRYLVKRTGEKVFLECVQDMDHENMFWYRQDPGLGLRLIYFSYDVKMKEKGDIPEGYSVSREKKERFSLILESASTNQTSMYLCASTPQAPYEQYFGPGTRLTVT.

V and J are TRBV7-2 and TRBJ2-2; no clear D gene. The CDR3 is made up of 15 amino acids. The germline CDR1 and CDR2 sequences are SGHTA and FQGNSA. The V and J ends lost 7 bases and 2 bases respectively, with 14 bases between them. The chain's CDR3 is CASTQWPHNTGELFF. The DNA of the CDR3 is TGTGCCAGCACACAATGGCCCCATAACACCGGGGAGCTGTTTTTT.

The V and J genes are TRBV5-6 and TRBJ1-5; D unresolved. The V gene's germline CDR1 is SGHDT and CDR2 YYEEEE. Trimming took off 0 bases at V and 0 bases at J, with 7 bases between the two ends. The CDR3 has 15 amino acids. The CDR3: CASSLGQRSNQPQHF. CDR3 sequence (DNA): TGTGCCAGCAGCTTGGGGCAGCGTAGCAATCAGCCCCAGCATTTT.

CDR3 region: CASSVERAGAAGNTIYF. The CDR3 DNA is TGTGCCAGCAGCGTAGAACGGGCGGGGGCAGCCGGAAACACCATATATTTT. The chain recombines TRBV9 with TRBJ1-3; perhaps TRBD1 as D (6 bases). V was trimmed by 0 bases and J by 4 bases, leaving 17 bases between them. This CDR3 is 17 amino acids long. Looked up from germline, CDR1 is SGDLS and CDR2 is YYNGEE.

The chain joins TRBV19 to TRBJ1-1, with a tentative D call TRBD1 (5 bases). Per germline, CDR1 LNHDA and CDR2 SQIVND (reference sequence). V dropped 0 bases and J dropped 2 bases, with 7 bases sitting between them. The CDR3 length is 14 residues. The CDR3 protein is CASSIDQGNTEAFF. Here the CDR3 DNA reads TGTGCCAGTAGTATAGATCAGGGAAACACTGAAGCTTTCTTT.

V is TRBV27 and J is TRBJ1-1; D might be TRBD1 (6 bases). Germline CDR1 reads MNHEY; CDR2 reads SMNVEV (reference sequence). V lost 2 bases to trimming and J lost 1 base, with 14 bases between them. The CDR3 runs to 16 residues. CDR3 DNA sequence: TGTGCCAGCAGTTTAGGTAGTGGGACAACGAACACTGAAGCTTTCTTT. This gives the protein CASSLGSGTTNTEAFF.

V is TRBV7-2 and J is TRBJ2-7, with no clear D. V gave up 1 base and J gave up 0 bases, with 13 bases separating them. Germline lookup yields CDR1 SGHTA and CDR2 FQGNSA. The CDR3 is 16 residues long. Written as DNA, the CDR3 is TGTGCCAGCAGCTTAGAGTCAGGTGTCCCCTCCTACGAGCAGTACTTC. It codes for CASSLESGVPSYEQYF. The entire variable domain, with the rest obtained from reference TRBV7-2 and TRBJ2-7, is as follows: GAGVSQSPSNKVTEKGKDVELRCDPISGHTALYWYRQSLGQGLEFLIYFQGNSAPDKSGLPSDRFSAERTGGSVSTLTIQRTQQEDSAVYLCASSLESGVPSYEQYFGPGTRLTVT.

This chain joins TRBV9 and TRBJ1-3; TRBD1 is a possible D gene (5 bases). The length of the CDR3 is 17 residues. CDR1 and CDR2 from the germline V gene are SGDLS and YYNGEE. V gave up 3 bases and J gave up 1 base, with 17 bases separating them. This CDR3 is CASSAQGLVGSGNTIYF. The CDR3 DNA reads TGTGCCAGCAGCGCCCAGGGCCTTGTGGGGTCTGGAAACACCATATATTTT.

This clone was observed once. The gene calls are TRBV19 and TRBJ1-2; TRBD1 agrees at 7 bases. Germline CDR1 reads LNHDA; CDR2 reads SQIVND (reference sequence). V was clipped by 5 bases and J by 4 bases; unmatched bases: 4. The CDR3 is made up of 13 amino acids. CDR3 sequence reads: CASSSDRTYGYTF. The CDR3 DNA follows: TGTGCCAGTAGTTCGGACAGGACCTATGGCTACACCTTC.

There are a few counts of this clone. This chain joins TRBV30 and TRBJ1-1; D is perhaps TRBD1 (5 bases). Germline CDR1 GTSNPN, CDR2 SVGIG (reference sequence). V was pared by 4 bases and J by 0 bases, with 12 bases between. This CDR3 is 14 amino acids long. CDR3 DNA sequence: TGTGCCTGGACCAAGGACATTTTGAACACTGAAGCTTTCTTT. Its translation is CAWTKDILNTEAFF.

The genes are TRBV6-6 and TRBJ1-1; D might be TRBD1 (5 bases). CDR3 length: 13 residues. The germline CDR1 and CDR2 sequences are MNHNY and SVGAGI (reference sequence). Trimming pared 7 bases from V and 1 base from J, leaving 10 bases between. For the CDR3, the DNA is TGTGCCAGCATCCCCGGACAGAACACTGAAGCTTTCTTT. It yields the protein CASIPGQNTEAFF.

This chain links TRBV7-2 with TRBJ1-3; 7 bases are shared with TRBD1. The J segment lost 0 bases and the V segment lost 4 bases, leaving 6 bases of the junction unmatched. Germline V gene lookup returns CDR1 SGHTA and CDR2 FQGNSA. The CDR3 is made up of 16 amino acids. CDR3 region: CASSSRDRLSGNTIYF. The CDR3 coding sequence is TGTGCCAGCAGCTCGAGGGACAGACTCTCTGGAAACACCATATATTTT.

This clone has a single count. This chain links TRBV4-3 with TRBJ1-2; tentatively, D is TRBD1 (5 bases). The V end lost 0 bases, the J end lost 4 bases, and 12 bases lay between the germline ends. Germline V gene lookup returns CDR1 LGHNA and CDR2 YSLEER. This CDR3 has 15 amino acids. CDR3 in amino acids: CASSQEAGVGYGYTF. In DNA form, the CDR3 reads TGCGCCAGCAGCCAAGAAGCGGGGGTTGGCTATGGCTACACCTTC.

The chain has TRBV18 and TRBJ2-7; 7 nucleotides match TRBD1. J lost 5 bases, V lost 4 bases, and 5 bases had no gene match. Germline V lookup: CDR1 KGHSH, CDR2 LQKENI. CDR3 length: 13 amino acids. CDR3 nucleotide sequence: TGTGCCAGCTCACAGGGGGCGATCAACGAGCAGTACTTC. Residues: CASSQGAINEQYF.

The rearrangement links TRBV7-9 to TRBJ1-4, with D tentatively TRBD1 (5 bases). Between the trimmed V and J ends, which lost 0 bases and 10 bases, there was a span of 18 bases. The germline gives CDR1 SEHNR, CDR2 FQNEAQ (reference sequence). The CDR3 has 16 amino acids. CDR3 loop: CASSLARAPSLGKLFF. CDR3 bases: TGTGCCAGCAGCTTAGCCAGGGCCCCTTCCTTGGGAAAACTGTTTTTT.

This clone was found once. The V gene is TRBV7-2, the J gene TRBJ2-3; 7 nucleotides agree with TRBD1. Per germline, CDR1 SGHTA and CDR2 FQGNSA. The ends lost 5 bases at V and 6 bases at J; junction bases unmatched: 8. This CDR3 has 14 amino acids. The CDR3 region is CASSPDRAFDTQYF. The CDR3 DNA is TGTGCCAGCAGCCCCGACAGGGCGTTCGATACGCAGTATTTT. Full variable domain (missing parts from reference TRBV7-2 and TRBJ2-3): GAGVSQSPSNKVTEKGKDVELRCDPISGHTALYWYRQSLGQGLEFLIYFQGNSAPDKSGLPSDRFSAERTGGSVSTLTIQRTQQEDSAVYLCASSPDRAFDTQYFGPGTRLTVL.

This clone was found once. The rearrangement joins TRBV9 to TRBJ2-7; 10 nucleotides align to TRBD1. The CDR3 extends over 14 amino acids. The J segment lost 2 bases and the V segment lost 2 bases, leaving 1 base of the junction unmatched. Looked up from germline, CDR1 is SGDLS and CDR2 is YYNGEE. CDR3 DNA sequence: TGTGCCAGCAGCGTGACAGGGGGCCCCTACGAGCAGTACTTC. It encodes CASSVTGGPYEQYF.

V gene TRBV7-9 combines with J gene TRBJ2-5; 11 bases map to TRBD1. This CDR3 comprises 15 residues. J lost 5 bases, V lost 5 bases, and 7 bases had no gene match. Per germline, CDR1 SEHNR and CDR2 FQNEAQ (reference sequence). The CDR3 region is CASSQRTGGLETQYF. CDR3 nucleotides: TGTGCCAGCAGCCAACGGACAGGGGGCTTGGAGACCCAGTACTTC.

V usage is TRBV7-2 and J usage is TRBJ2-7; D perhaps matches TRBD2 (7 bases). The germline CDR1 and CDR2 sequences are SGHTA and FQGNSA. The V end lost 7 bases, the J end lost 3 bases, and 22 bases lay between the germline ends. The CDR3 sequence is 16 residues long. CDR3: CASTPLGGANVYEQYF. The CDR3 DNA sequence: TGTGCCAGCACTCCCCTGGGGGGGGCCAATGTCTACGAGCAGTACTTC.

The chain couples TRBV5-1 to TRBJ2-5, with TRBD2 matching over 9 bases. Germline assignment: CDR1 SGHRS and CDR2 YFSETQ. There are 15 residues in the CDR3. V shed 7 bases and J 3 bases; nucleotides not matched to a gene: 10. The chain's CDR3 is CASGQGPSGEETQYF. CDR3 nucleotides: TGCGCCAGCGGCCAAGGCCCTAGCGGGGAAGAGACCCAGTACTTC.